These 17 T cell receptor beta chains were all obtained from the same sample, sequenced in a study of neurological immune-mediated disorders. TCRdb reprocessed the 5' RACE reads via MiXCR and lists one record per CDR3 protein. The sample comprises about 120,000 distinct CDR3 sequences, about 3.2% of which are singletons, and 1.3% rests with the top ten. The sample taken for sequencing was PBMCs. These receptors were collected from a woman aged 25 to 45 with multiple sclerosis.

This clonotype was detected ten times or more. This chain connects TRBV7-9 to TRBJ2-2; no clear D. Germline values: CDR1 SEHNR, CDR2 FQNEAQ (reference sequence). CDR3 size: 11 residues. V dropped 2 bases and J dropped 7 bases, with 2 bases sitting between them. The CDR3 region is CASSLFGELFF. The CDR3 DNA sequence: TGTGCCAGCAGCTTATTCGGGGAGCTGTTTTTT.

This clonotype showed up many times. This chain's CDR3 is CASRFPVGGSQGEQFF. The DNA for the CDR3 is TGTGCCAGCAGGTTTCCCGTGGGCGGGAGCCAGGGTGAGCAGTTCTTC. The gene calls are TRBV7-2 and TRBJ2-1; 7 positions agree with TRBD2. V trimming: 6 bases; J trimming: 9 bases; junction bases outside the gene matches: 17. Germline V gene lookup returns CDR1 SGHTA and CDR2 FQGNSA. CDR3 length: 16 amino acids. Complete variable domain (other parts from reference TRBV7-2 and TRBJ2-1): GAGVSQSPSNKVTEKGKDVELRCDPISGHTALYWYRQSLGQGLEFLIYFQGNSAPDKSGLPSDRFSAERTGGSVSTLTIQRTQQEDSAVYLCASRFPVGGSQGEQFFGPGTRLTVL.

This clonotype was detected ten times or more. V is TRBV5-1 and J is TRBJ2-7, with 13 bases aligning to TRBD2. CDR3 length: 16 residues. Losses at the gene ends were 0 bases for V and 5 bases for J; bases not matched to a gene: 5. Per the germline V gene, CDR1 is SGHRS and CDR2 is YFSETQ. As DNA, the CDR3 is TGCGCCAGCAGCTTGGGCGGACTAGCGGGAGCAGACGAGCAGTACTTC. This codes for CASSLGGLAGADEQYF.

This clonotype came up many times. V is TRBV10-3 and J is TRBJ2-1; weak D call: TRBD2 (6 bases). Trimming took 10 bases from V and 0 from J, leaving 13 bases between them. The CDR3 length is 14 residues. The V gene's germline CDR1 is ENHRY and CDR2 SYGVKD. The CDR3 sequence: CATEGRDSYNEQFF. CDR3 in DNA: TGTGCCACCGAGGGGCGGGACTCCTACAATGAGCAGTTCTTC.

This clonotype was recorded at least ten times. Here the CDR3 reads CARGTTLTGELFF. The CDR3 region has the DNA TGCGCCAGGGGGACTACCCTCACCGGGGAGCTGTTTTTT. The V call is TRBV10-2, the J call TRBJ2-2; 7 bases map to TRBD2. The CDR3 runs to 13 residues. V gave up 9 bases and J gave up 4 bases; unmatched junction bases: 5. The germline V gene has CDR1 WSHSY and CDR2 SAAADI.

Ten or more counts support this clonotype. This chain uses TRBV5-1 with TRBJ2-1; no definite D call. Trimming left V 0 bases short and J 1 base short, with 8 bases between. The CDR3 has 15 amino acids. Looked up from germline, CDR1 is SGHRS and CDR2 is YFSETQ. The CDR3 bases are TGCGCCAGCAGCTTGGGACTTCCTTCCTACAATGAGCAGTTCTTC. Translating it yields CASSLGLPSYNEQFF.

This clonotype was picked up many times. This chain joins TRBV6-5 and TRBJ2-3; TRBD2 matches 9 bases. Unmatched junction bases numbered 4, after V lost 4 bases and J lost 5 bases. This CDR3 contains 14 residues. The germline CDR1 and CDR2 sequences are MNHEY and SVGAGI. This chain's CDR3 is CASSLRGGLDTQYF. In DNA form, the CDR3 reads TGTGCCAGCAGTTTGCGGGGGGGCCTAGATACGCAGTATTTT.

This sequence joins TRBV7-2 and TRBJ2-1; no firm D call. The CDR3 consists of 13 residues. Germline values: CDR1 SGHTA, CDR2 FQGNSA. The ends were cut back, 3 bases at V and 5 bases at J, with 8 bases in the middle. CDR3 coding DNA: TGTGCCAGCAGCTTGAGGCTTGACAATGAGCAGTTCTTC. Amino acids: CASSLRLDNEQFF.

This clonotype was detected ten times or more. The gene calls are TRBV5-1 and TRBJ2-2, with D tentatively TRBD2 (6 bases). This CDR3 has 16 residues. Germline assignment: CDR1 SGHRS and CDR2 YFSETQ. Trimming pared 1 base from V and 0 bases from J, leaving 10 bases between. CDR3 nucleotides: TGCGCCAGCAGCTTGTCGGGGGTGCCGAACACCGGGGAGCTGTTTTTT. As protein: CASSLSGVPNTGELFF.

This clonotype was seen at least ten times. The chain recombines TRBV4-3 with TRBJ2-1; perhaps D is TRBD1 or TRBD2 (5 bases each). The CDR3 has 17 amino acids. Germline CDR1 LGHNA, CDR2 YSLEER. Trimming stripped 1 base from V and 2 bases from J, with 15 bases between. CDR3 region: CASSQGGTEKTYNEQFF. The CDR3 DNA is TGCGCCAGCAGCCAAGGGGGGACGGAGAAAACCTACAATGAGCAGTTCTTC.

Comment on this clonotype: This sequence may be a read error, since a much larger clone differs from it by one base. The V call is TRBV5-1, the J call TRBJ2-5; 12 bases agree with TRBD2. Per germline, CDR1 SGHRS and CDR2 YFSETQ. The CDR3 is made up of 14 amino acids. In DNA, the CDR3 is TGCGCCAGCAGGACTAGCGGGGGACAAGAGAACCAGTACTTC. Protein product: CASRTSGGQENQYF.

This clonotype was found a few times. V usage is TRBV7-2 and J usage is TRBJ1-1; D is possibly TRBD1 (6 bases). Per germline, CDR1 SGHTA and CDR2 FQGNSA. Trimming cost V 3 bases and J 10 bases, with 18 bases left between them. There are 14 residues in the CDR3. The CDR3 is CASSFTSGGSIAFF. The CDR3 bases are TGTGCCAGCAGCTTCACGTCGGGGGGCTCGATAGCTTTCTTT.

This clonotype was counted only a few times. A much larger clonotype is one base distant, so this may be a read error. The CDR3 loop reads CASSGHQGIGGNEQFF. CDR3 sequence (DNA): TGTGCCAGCAGCGGACATCAGGGGATTGGGGGCAATGAGCAGTTCTTC. The chain links TRBV7-8 to TRBJ2-1; possible D gene TRBD1, 6 bases. Germline V gives CDR1 SGHVS, CDR2 FQNEAQ. CDR3 size: 16 residues. The ends were cut back, 5 bases at V and 6 bases at J, with 20 bases in the middle.

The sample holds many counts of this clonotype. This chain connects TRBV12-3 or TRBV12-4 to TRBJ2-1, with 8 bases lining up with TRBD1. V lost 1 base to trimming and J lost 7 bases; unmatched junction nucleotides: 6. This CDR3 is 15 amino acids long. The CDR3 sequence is CASSLDRTGRNEQFF. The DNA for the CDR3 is TGTGCCAGCAGTTTAGACCGGACAGGGAGAAATGAGCAGTTCTTC.

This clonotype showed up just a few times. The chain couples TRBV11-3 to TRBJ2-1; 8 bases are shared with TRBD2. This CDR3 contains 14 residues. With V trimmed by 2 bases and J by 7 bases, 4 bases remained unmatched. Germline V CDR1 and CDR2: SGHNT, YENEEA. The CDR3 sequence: CASSLSGSMNEQFF. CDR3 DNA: TGTGCCAGCAGCTTAAGCGGGAGTATGAATGAGCAGTTCTTC. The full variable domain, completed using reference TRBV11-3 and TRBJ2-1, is EAGVVQSPRYKIIEKKQPVAFWCNPISGHNTLYWYLQNLGQGPELLIRYENEEAVDDSQLPKDRFSAERLKGVDSTLKIQPAELGDSAVYLCASSLSGSMNEQFFGPGTRLTVL.

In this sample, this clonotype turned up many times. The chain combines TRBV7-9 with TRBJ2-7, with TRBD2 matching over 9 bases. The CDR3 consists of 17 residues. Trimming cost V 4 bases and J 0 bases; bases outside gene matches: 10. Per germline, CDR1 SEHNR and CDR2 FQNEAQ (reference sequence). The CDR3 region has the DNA TGTGCCAGCAGCTCCGCCCTAGCGGGGTTAAGCTCCTACGAGCAGTACTTC. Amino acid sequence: CASSSALAGLSSYEQYF.

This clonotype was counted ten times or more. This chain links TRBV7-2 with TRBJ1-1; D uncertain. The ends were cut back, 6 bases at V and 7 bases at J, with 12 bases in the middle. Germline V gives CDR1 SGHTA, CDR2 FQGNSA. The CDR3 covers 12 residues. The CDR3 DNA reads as TGTGCCAGCAGTCAACTCGGCATTGAAGCTTTCTTT. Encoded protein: CASSQLGIEAFF.